Presented here are 22 T cell receptor beta chains from one specimen sequenced in a study of blood T cell repertoires in COVID-19 (dated by TCRdb to the early 2020s). The library came from the immunoSEQ multiplex PCR assay. In its TCRdb copy, this immuneACCESS table keeps in-frame sequences only and misses some clones. Where compared with another copy, unresolved V genes explain less than half of these, and the others have no known cause. Recorded for this sample are around 70,000 clones; about four fifths of them occurred a single time. The ten top clones hold roughly 15% of the sample. Sequencing input: peripheral blood. The receptors originated from a human donor in a cohort sampled during active COVID-19.

The chain has TRBV2 and TRBJ1-1, with D perhaps TRBD1 (6 bases). V was cut by 2 bases and J by 3 bases, with 10 bases left in between. Germline V CDR1 and CDR2: SNHLY, FYNNEI. The CDR3 length is 14 residues. The CDR3 here is CASSELGGDTEAFF. CDR3 DNA sequence: TGTGCCAGCAGTGAATTAGGGGGAGACACTGAAGCTTTCTTT.

The V gene is TRBV7-2, the J gene TRBJ2-7, with 7 bases lining up with TRBD2. V lost 5 bases and J lost 6; bases outside the gene matches: 13. This CDR3 comprises 15 residues. Germline values: CDR1 SGHTA, CDR2 FQGNSA. CDR3 sequence reads: CASSPFRGVGREQYF. The CDR3 DNA follows: TGTGCCAGCAGCCCGTTTCGGGGGGTCGGGCGCGAGCAGTACTTC.

This clone is a singleton in its sample. J is TRBJ1-2 and V is TRBV28; 9 bases agree with TRBD1. Germline-derived CDR1 and CDR2 are MDHEN and SYDVKM. The CDR3 extends over 14 amino acids. J lost 2 bases, V lost 8 bases, and 6 bases had no gene match. The CDR3 is CASPSGTGNYGYTF. DNA of the CDR3: TGTGCCAGCCCGTCCGGGACAGGGAACTATGGCTACACCTTC.

This chain uses TRBV5-6 with TRBJ2-3; D is unclear. Trimming took off 6 bases at V and 4 bases at J, with 21 bases between the two ends. Germline V gives CDR1 SGHDT, CDR2 YYEEEE. The CDR3 has 16 residues. In nucleotides, the CDR3 is TGTGCCAGCAATATTTTGACCCTCCGGGTCTCAGATACGCAGTATTTT. This gives the protein CASNILTLRVSDTQYF.

J is TRBJ2-7 and V is TRBV5-1; 9 bases agree with TRBD2. With V trimmed by 0 bases and J by 4 bases, 14 bases remained unmatched. This CDR3 comprises 18 residues. The V gene's germline CDR1 is SGHRS and CDR2 YFSETQ. The CDR3 protein is CASSLALISIAGVYEQYF. CDR3 nucleotide sequence: TGCGCCAGCAGCTTGGCTCTCATCTCAATAGCGGGAGTATACGAGCAGTACTTC. The complete variable domain, with remaining parts taken from reference TRBV5-1 and TRBJ2-7, reads KAGVTQTPRYLIKTRGQQVTLSCSPISGHRSVSWYQQTPGQGLQFLFEYFSETQRNKGNFPGRFSGRQFSNSRSEMNVSTLELGDSALYLCASSLALISIAGVYEQYFGPGTRLTVT.

This clone has only a few counts. The rearrangement links TRBV2 to TRBJ2-7; 12 positions agree with TRBD1. The CDR3 totals 14 residues. The junction had 6 bases not matched to a gene; V was cut back by 6 bases and J by 6 bases. The germline gives CDR1 SNHLY, CDR2 FYNNEI. CDR3 in DNA: TGTGCCAGCAGGGCCGGGACAGGGGGCCTCGAGCAGTACTTC. Translated: CASRAGTGGLEQYF.

This clone was detected only a few times. V usage is TRBV30 and J usage is TRBJ2-7; no clear D. The germline V gene encodes CDR1 GTSNPN and CDR2 SVGIG (reference sequence). The CDR3 loop spans 13 amino acids. V lost 4 bases and J lost 3, with 13 bases in between. The CDR3 DNA follows: TGTGCCTGGAAGTCCCCACTTGGCTACGAGCAGTACTTC. The encoded protein is CAWKSPLGYEQYF. The full variable domain, completed using reference TRBV30 and TRBJ2-7, is SQTIHQWPATLVQPVGSPLSLECTVEGTSNPNLYWYRQAAGRGLQLLFYSVGIGQISSEVPQNLSASRPQDRQFILSSKKLLLSDSGFYLCAWKSPLGYEQYFGPGTRLTVT.

The chain combines TRBV19 with TRBJ2-2; no reliable D call. Trimming shortened V by 2 bases and J by 0 bases, and 7 bases separated the two germline ends. From germline, CDR1 is LNHDA and CDR2 SQIVND (reference sequence). The CDR3 consists of 15 residues. The CDR3 sequence: CASSIRRPNTGELFF. The CDR3 coding sequence is TGTGCCAGTAGTATACGGAGACCGAACACCGGGGAGCTGTTTTTT. Drawing the rest from reference TRBV19 and TRBJ2-2, the complete variable domain is DGGITQSPKYLFRKEGQNVTLSCEQNLNHDAMYWYRQDPGQGLRLIYYSQIVNDFQKGDIAEGYSVSREKKESFPLTVTSAQKNPTAFYLCASSIRRPNTGELFFGEGSRLTVL.

J is TRBJ2-3 and V is TRBV5-1; 12 bases agree with TRBD2. The junction had 5 bases not matched to a gene; V was cut back by 4 bases and J by 2 bases. Germline-derived CDR1 and CDR2 are SGHRS and YFSETQ. The CDR3 totals 16 residues. The DNA of the CDR3 is TGCGCCAGCAGCATACTAGCGGGAGGCCCCACAGATACGCAGTATTTT. Amino acids: CASSILAGGPTDTQYF.

The V and J genes are TRBV6-7 and TRBJ1-5, with TRBD1 as a possible D gene (5 bases). TRBV6-7 is reported as an ORF; its role is uncertain. The CDR3 totals 18 residues. The germline V and J ends were trimmed by 3 bases and 0 bases, with 18 bases remaining between them. The CDR3 DNA reads TGTGCCAGCAGTTATACGGGGGTGAGGCCAGATAGCAATCAGCCCCAGCATTTT. Residues: CASSYTGVRPDSNQPQHF.

The chain uses TRBV4-2 and TRBJ2-6; D may be TRBD1 (5 bases). Trimming shortened V by 0 bases and J by 3 bases, and 18 bases separated the two germline ends. CDR3 length: 19 residues. CDR1 and CDR2 from the germline V gene are LGHNA and YNFKEQ. The CDR3 DNA is TGTGCCAGCAGCCAAGATCCTATCGCTCCCAGGGTTGGGGCCAACGTCCTGACTTTC. Translated: CASSQDPIAPRVGANVLTF.

The gene calls are TRBV5-1 and TRBJ2-3, with TRBD2 as a possible D gene (6 bases). This CDR3 has 16 amino acids. Germline lookup yields CDR1 SGHRS and CDR2 YFSETQ. Trimming removed 2 bases at V and 0 bases at J, with 13 bases between. This CDR3 is CASSFQLASSTDTQYF. The CDR3 DNA is TGCGCCAGCAGCTTCCAACTAGCATCTAGCACAGATACGCAGTATTTT.

This clone was seen more than once but under ten times. V usage is TRBV4-3 and J usage is TRBJ1-6; D is perhaps TRBD1 (6 bases). The CDR3 is 17 amino acids. Germline lookup yields CDR1 LGHNA and CDR2 YSLEER. V lost 1 base and J 9 bases, leaving 19 bases between the germline ends. The CDR3 DNA follows: TGCGCCAGCAGCCAAGCTGCGGTAGCTCAGGGGATTTCACCCCTCCACTTT. This gives the protein CASSQAAVAQGISPLHF.

The chain is built from TRBV5-1 and TRBJ1-3, with TRBD1 matching over 9 bases. Germline CDR1 and CDR2: SGHRS and YFSETQ. The CDR3 has 16 amino acids. V lost 6 bases, J lost 1 base, and 8 bases stayed unmatched. The CDR3 bases are TGCGCCAGCACGCCAGGGACAGGGTCATCTGGAAACACCATATATTTT. It is translated as CASTPGTGSSGNTIYF.

This clone was observed a handful of times. The chain recombines TRBV18 with TRBJ1-1; D is possibly TRBD1 (6 bases). Trimming cost V 6 bases and J 1 base, with 9 bases left between them. CDR1 KGHSH and CDR2 LQKENI come from the germline V gene. This CDR3 has 13 amino acids. The CDR3 reads CASSGDKNTEAFF. The CDR3 region has the DNA TGTGCCAGCTCCGGGGACAAGAACACTGAAGCTTTCTTT.

This chain uses TRBV5-1 with TRBJ1-1; D perhaps matches TRBD1 (5 bases). Germline V CDR1 and CDR2: SGHRS, YFSETQ. V was clipped by 2 bases and J by 3 bases, with 14 bases between them. The CDR3 is 15 amino acids. The CDR3 DNA reads as TGCGCCAGCAGCTTCGGGCAGGGCACGGACACTGAAGCTTTCTTT. It translates to CASSFGQGTDTEAFF.

V is TRBV6-5 and J is TRBJ1-2; possibly TRBD1 for D (6 bases). V dropped 0 bases and J dropped 3 bases, with 14 bases sitting between them. This CDR3 has 16 residues. Germline V gene data show CDR1 as MNHEY and CDR2 as SVGAGI. In nucleotides, the CDR3 is TGTGCCAGCAGTTACTCGACAGGCCGAATATACTATGGCTACACCTTC. Protein: CASSYSTGRIYYGYTF.

J is TRBJ2-7 and V is TRBV5-4, with no clear D. Trimming took 0 bases from V and 0 from J, leaving 10 bases between them. Germline CDR1 and CDR2: SGHNT and YYREEE (reference sequence). The CDR3 has 15 amino acids. CDR3 in DNA: TGTGCCAGCAGCTTGGGTCGCCGGAGCTCCTACGAGCAGTACTTC. As protein: CASSLGRRSSYEQYF.

The chain's CDR3 is CATSDFTGGRNIQYF. In DNA, the CDR3 is TGTGCCACCAGTGATTTTACAGGGGGCCGGAACATTCAGTACTTC. The chain employs TRBV24-1 and TRBJ2-4, with 9 bases that match TRBD1. The junction had 4 bases not matched to a gene; V was cut back by 1 base and J by 7 bases. Germline CDR1 and CDR2: KGHDR and SFDVKD. The CDR3 runs to 15 residues.

The chain has TRBV19 and TRBJ2-1; 9 bases align to TRBD1. Germline CDR1 and CDR2: LNHDA and SQIVND (reference sequence). This CDR3 has 14 amino acids. Trimming at V came to 6 bases and at J to 7 bases, leaving 7 bases not matched to a gene. The CDR3 here is CASRNSQGANEQFF. CDR3 DNA: TGTGCCAGTAGAAATTCACAGGGGGCTAATGAGCAGTTCTTC.

The chain links TRBV30 to TRBJ1-1; weak D call: TRBD1 (6 bases). Germline V CDR1 and CDR2: GTSNPN, SVGIG (reference sequence). The CDR3 consists of 15 residues. V lost 0 bases and J 1 base, leaving 12 bases between the germline ends. The CDR3 region is CAWSVSRGQNTEAFF. CDR3 nucleotides: TGTGCCTGGAGTGTGTCAAGGGGACAGAACACTGAAGCTTTCTTT.

The CDR3 sequence: CASSDWVAGYTF. The CDR3 DNA follows: TGTGCCAGCAGCGACTGGGTGGCTGGCTACACCTTC. The chain uses TRBV6-2 or TRBV6-3 and TRBJ1-2; D remains ambiguous. The CDR3 has 12 residues. The V gene lost 6 bases and the J gene lost 7 bases, with 12 bases spanning the gap. The germline CDR1 and CDR2 sequences are MNHEY and SVGEGT.